This entry lists 24 T cell receptor beta chains sequenced from one sample in a study of cytomegalovirus exposure and HLA in healthy donors. Vbeta (60) and Jbeta (13) primers were used in the PCR. Assay: immunoSEQ multiplex PCR; the TCRdb copy retains only in-frame clones and omits some. Of 180,000 or so clones in the sample, about 80% were seen once. Specimen: PBMCs. These TCRs come from a man aged 18 to 30 in good health and CMV-seronegative.

This clone was seen more than once but under ten times. The V call is TRBV2, the J call TRBJ2-3; 7 bases fit TRBD1. Germline loops: CDR1 SNHLY, CDR2 FYNNEI. This CDR3 has 15 amino acids. Trimming cost V 10 bases and J 3 bases; bases outside gene matches: 13. The CDR3, as DNA: TGTGCCACCAATTTCCGGGACAGACATACAGATACGCAGTATTTT. This gives the protein CATNFRDRHTDTQYF.

This clone came up once. This chain uses TRBV6-5 with TRBJ2-5; TRBD2 is a possible D gene (6 bases). From germline, CDR1 is MNHEY and CDR2 SVGAGI. This CDR3 is built from 15 residues. Trimming shortened V by 4 bases and J by 2 bases, and 14 bases separated the two germline ends. CDR3 sequence reads: CASSFRDSAQETQYF. In nucleotides, the CDR3 is TGTGCCAGCAGTTTCCGGGACTCCGCACAAGAGACCCAGTACTTC.

V and J are TRBV14 and TRBJ2-3; 8 bases are a match to TRBD2. There are 16 residues in the CDR3. V lost 1 base to trimming and J lost 0 bases; unmatched junction nucleotides: 3. Looked up from germline, CDR1 is SGHDN and CDR2 is FVKESK. This CDR3 is CASSQVAGTSTDTQYF. The CDR3 nucleotides read TGTGCCAGCAGCCAAGTAGCGGGGACTAGCACAGATACGCAGTATTTT. The whole variable domain, filled in from reference TRBV14 and TRBJ2-3, reads EAGVTQFPSHSVIEKGQTVTLRCDPISGHDNLYWYRRVMGKEIKFLLHFVKESKQDESGMPNNRFLAERTGGTYSTLKVQPAELEDSGVYFCASSQVAGTSTDTQYFGPGTRLTVL.

This chain links TRBV9 with TRBJ2-1; 7 bases map to TRBD2. From germline, CDR1 is SGDLS and CDR2 YYNGEE. Trimming at V came to 0 bases and at J to 4 bases, leaving 4 bases not matched to a gene. The CDR3 is made up of 15 amino acids. CDR3: CASSVVAGSYNEQFF. The CDR3 bases are TGTGCCAGCAGCGTAGTAGCGGGCAGTTACAATGAGCAGTTCTTC.

This rearrangement joins TRBV18 to TRBJ2-1; D might be TRBD1 (5 bases). This CDR3 has 15 amino acids. The ends were cut back, 3 bases at V and 3 bases at J, with 12 bases in the middle. Germline CDR1 reads KGHSH; CDR2 reads LQKENI. CDR3 amino acids: CASSPTDTFYNEQFF. The CDR3 nucleotides are TGTGCCAGCTCACCGACGGACACGTTCTACAATGAGCAGTTCTTC.

V gene TRBV7-9 combines with J gene TRBJ1-3; 9 bases line up with TRBD1. CDR3 length equals 16 residues. The J segment lost 0 bases and the V segment lost 2 bases, leaving 2 bases of the junction unmatched. In germline, CDR1 is SEHNR, CDR2 FQNEAQ (reference sequence). The CDR3 nucleotides are TGTGCCAGCAGCTTACCGACAGGGGGCTCTGGAAACACCATATATTTT. As protein: CASSLPTGGSGNTIYF.

This chain joins TRBV6-6 and TRBJ1-3; 8 bases are a match to TRBD1. The J segment lost 4 bases and the V segment lost 6 bases, leaving 5 bases of the junction unmatched. The CDR3 extends over 14 amino acids. Germline CDR1 reads MNHNY; CDR2 reads SVGAGI (reference sequence). CDR3 region: CASRTTGAGNTIYF. CDR3 DNA sequence: TGTGCCAGCAGGACGACAGGGGCAGGAAACACCATATATTTT.

This chain uses TRBV30 with TRBJ2-3; the D gene is possibly TRBD2 (6 bases). This CDR3 has 15 residues. V lost 0 bases and J 8 bases, leaving 18 bases between the germline ends. Germline lookup yields CDR1 GTSNPN and CDR2 SVGIG (reference sequence). CDR3 in amino acids: CAWSVSAGSKATQYF. Here the CDR3 DNA reads TGTGCCTGGAGTGTTTCGGCGGGGAGCAAGGCTACGCAGTATTTT.

This rearrangement joins TRBV7-2 to TRBJ2-7; maybe TRBD2 (6 bases). CDR1 SGHTA and CDR2 FQGNSA come from the germline V gene. The CDR3 is made up of 13 amino acids. The V end lost 3 bases, the J end lost 1 base, and 7 bases lay between the germline ends. Written as DNA, the CDR3 is TGTGCCAGCAGCTTCGGGAGATCCTACGAGCAGTACTTC. Encoded protein: CASSFGRSYEQYF.

Only a few counts were recorded for this clone. The chain carries TRBV6-1 and TRBJ1-3; perhaps TRBD1 as D (6 bases). Germline CDR1 MNHNS, CDR2 SASEGT. CDR3 length: 14 residues. The V end was cut by 6 bases, the J end by 2 bases, with 11 bases between. CDR3: CASRYTGTGNTIYF. CDR3 bases: TGTGCCAGCAGATACACAGGGACTGGAAACACCATATATTTT.

The gene calls are TRBV19 and TRBJ1-5; TRBD1 matches 8 bases. Germline V gene data show CDR1 as LNHDA and CDR2 as SQIVND (reference sequence). J gave up 6 bases and V 4 bases, and 8 bases lay outside the gene matches. The CDR3 has 15 amino acids. The CDR3 here is CASSTDRGGRQPQHF. As DNA, the CDR3 is TGTGCCAGTAGTACAGACAGGGGCGGGCGTCAGCCCCAGCATTTT. The entire variable domain, with the rest obtained from reference TRBV19 and TRBJ1-5, is as follows: DGGITQSPKYLFRKEGQNVTLSCEQNLNHDAMYWYRQDPGQGLRLIYYSQIVNDFQKGDIAEGYSVSREKKESFPLTVTSAQKNPTAFYLCASSTDRGGRQPQHFGDGTRLSIL.

The V gene is TRBV4-2, the J gene TRBJ2-1; 8 positions match TRBD2. Trimming took 8 bases from V and 10 from J; bases not matched to a gene: 19. CDR1 and CDR2 (germline): LGHNA, YNFKEQ. The CDR3 runs 16 residues. Written as DNA, the CDR3 is TGTGCCAGCGGAAGGAACGGGGGGGAAAGTTTAGGAGAGCAGTTCTTC. Translating gives CASGRNGGESLGEQFF.

The gene calls are TRBV6-5 and TRBJ2-5; TRBD2 matches 10 bases. The germline gives CDR1 MNHEY, CDR2 SVGAGI. The CDR3 spans 14 residues. V dropped 5 bases and J dropped 4; count of bases not matched to a gene: 4. The DNA of the CDR3 is TGTGCCAGCAGTGCAAGCGGGGGGGGAGAGACCCAGTACTTC. Amino acids: CASSASGGGETQYF.

This rearrangement joins TRBV6-5 to TRBJ1-1, with 7 positions matching TRBD1. Trimming cost V 6 bases and J 7 bases; bases outside gene matches: 5. CDR3 length: 12 residues. In germline, CDR1 is MNHEY, CDR2 SVGAGI. The CDR3 nucleotides are TGTGCCAGCAGCCGACAGGGTGATGAAGCTTTCTTT. It is translated as CASSRQGDEAFF.

The chain combines TRBV20-1 with TRBJ1-1; no definite D call. The germline V and J ends were trimmed by 4 bases and 11 bases, with 14 bases remaining between them. The CDR3 contains 11 residues. Germline CDR1 and CDR2: DFQATT and SNEGSKA (reference sequence). CDR3 sequence reads: CSANLKSRAFF. CDR3 nucleotides: TGCAGTGCTAATCTCAAGTCCAGGGCTTTCTTT.

The V call is TRBV5-1, the J call TRBJ1-2; possible D gene TRBD1, 5 bases. Germline CDR1 is SGHRS and CDR2 is YFSETQ. The CDR3 has 14 residues. V dropped 4 bases and J dropped 7 bases, with 17 bases sitting between them. The CDR3 here is CASSRREGTGGYTF. CDR3 bases: TGCGCCAGCAGCCGGAGGGAGGGGACGGGTGGCTACACCTTC.

The chain links TRBV30 to TRBJ1-1; 9 bases are a match to TRBD1. CDR3 length: 15 residues. The germline gives CDR1 GTSNPN, CDR2 SVGIG (reference sequence). J was trimmed by 2 bases and V by 4 bases; bases with no gene match: 8. The CDR3 protein is CAWTYGGQGNTEAFF. The DNA for the CDR3 is TGTGCCTGGACCTACGGGGGACAGGGTAACACTGAAGCTTTCTTT.

The chain uses TRBV27 and TRBJ2-1; D gene ambiguous. The CDR3 extends over 14 amino acids. Trimming removed 6 bases at V and 0 bases at J, with 9 bases between. CDR1 and CDR2 (germline): MNHEY, SMNVEV (reference sequence). CDR3 sequence (DNA): TGTGCCAGCAGCCAACGGTCCTCCTACAATGAGCAGTTCTTC. This codes for CASSQRSSYNEQFF.

This clone occurred a few times. The chain combines TRBV30 with TRBJ2-1; tentatively, D is TRBD2 (6 bases). Germline V gene lookup returns CDR1 GTSNPN and CDR2 SVGIG (reference sequence). The CDR3 extends over 15 amino acids. Trimming took 0 bases from V and 10 from J, leaving 19 bases between them. The CDR3 DNA follows: TGTGCCTGGAGTGTACTCCCCGCGGGGCGATCGGAGCAGTTCTTC. It translates to CAWSVLPAGRSEQFF.

The rearrangement links TRBV27 to TRBJ1-1, with 11 positions matching TRBD1. Germline V gene sequence: CDR1 MNHEY, CDR2 SMNVEV (reference sequence). V lost 5 bases, J lost 0 bases, and 5 bases stayed unmatched. The CDR3 is 16 amino acids. The CDR3 spells CASSPGTGGVNTEAFF. CDR3 DNA sequence: TGTGCCAGCAGTCCCGGGACAGGGGGTGTGAACACTGAAGCTTTCTTT.

The V and J genes are TRBV5-4 and TRBJ1-2; D is undetermined. The CDR3 has 13 amino acids. With 0 bases removed from V and 6 bases from J, the gap between germline ends came to 9 bases. CDR1 is SGHNT, CDR2 YYREEE, per germline (reference sequence). CDR3 protein: CASSLAGIDGYTF. The CDR3 bases are TGTGCCAGCAGCTTGGCGGGAATTGATGGCTACACCTTC.

This chain connects TRBV30 to TRBJ1-4; D might be TRBD1 (5 bases). The CDR3 consists of 13 residues. Germline CDR1 and CDR2: GTSNPN and SVGIG (reference sequence). Between the trimmed V and J ends, which lost 4 bases and 1 base, there was a span of 7 bases. The CDR3 here is CAWTGITNEKLFF. The CDR3 DNA reads TGTGCCTGGACAGGGATAACTAATGAAAAACTGTTTTTT.

This chain joins TRBV9 and TRBJ2-5, with D possibly TRBD2 on 5 matching bases. Trimming cost V 0 bases and J 2 bases, with 11 bases left between them. CDR1 and CDR2 from the germline V gene are SGDLS and YYNGEE. This CDR3 spans 15 amino acids. The CDR3: CASSVGEFWQETQYF. The CDR3 region has the DNA TGTGCCAGCAGCGTAGGGGAGTTCTGGCAAGAGACCCAGTACTTC. The variable domain in full, completed from reference TRBV9 and TRBJ2-5, reads DSGVTQTPKHLITATGQRVTLRCSPRSGDLSVYWYQQSLDQGLQFLIQYYNGEERAKGNILERFSAQQFPDLHSELNLSSLELGDSALYFCASSVGEFWQETQYFGPGTRLLVL.

A single count supports this clone. The genes are TRBV7-2 and TRBJ2-5; weak D call: TRBD2 (5 bases). The CDR3 extends over 13 amino acids. V gave up 6 bases and J gave up 1 base, with 9 bases separating them. CDR1 and CDR2 from the germline V gene are SGHTA and FQGNSA. CDR3 region: CASSIAFQETQYF. As DNA, the CDR3 is TGTGCCAGCAGTATAGCGTTCCAAGAGACCCAGTACTTC.